These 28 T cell receptor beta chains were all obtained from the same sample, sequenced in a study of beta chain features in type 1 diabetes. TCRB transcripts that were expressed got sequenced, as all of the isolated RNA had been reverse transcribed. Data came from immunoSEQ multiplex PCR; TCRdb stores just in-frame clones and leaves some out. The repertoire holds some 410,000 clones, with 9.5% to 12% as singletons. Sequenced material: naive CD4+ T cells from blood. The receptors here all came from a young woman in good health.

The rearrangement uses TRBV13 and TRBJ2-1; a possible D gene is TRBD2 (6 bases). The CDR3 length is 17 residues. Trimming shortened V by 4 bases and J by 4 bases, and 20 bases separated the two germline ends. CDR1 PRHDT and CDR2 FYEKMQ come from the germline V gene (reference sequence). Here the CDR3 reads CASSYETRRDSYNEQFF. The CDR3 DNA is TGTGCCAGCAGCTACGAGACCCGGCGGGATTCATACAATGAGCAGTTCTTC.

This clone was seen a few times. The chain employs TRBV14 and TRBJ2-5; TRBD2 agrees at 13 bases. In germline, CDR1 is SGHDN, CDR2 FVKESK. J lost 4 bases, V lost 6 bases, and 2 bases had no gene match. This CDR3 is 14 amino acids long. In DNA, the CDR3 is TGTGCCAGCAGACTAGCGGGAGGGGGAGAGACCCAGTACTTC. This codes for CASRLAGGGETQYF.

V and J are TRBV14 and TRBJ2-5, with a possible D match to TRBD2 (6 bases). This CDR3 contains 13 residues. V gave up 4 bases and J gave up 4 bases, with 10 bases separating them. Germline loops: CDR1 SGHDN, CDR2 FVKESK. The CDR3 nucleotides are TGTGCCAGCAGCCGGAGGGTAGGAGAGACCCAGTACTTC. Translation gives CASSRRVGETQYF.

The rearrangement joins TRBV5-6 to TRBJ1-2, with a weak D call TRBD1 (5 bases). Deletions cut 1 base from V and 3 bases from J, with 7 bases between. Per the germline V gene, CDR1 is SGHDT and CDR2 is YYEEEE. This CDR3 region has 13 residues. In DNA form, the CDR3 reads TGTGCCAGCAGCTTGCGGGGACACTATGGCTACACCTTC. Protein: CASSLRGHYGYTF.

J is TRBJ2-1 and V is TRBV6-5; the D is unclear. Germline CDR1 reads MNHEY; CDR2 reads SVGAGI. V lost 5 bases and J lost 2, with 13 bases in between. The CDR3 has 15 amino acids. Here the CDR3 reads CASSPTLQAYNEQFF. CDR3 DNA sequence: TGTGCCAGCAGTCCCACCCTTCAGGCCTACAATGAGCAGTTCTTC.

The V gene is TRBV28, the J gene TRBJ1-2; D might be TRBD1 (5 bases). V was cut by 4 bases and J by 8 bases, with 17 bases left in between. CDR1 is MDHEN and CDR2 is SYDVKM in the germline V gene. The length of the CDR3 is 14 residues. CDR3 coding DNA: TGTGCCAGCAGTTCGCCCCCGGGGGGAAGGGGCTACACCTTC. The encoded protein is CASSSPPGGRGYTF.

In its sample, this clone was seen a few times. This chain uses TRBV9 with TRBJ1-5, with D unresolved. Trimming took off 0 bases at V and 5 bases at J, with 9 bases between the two ends. CDR3 size: 14 residues. CDR1 is SGDLS, CDR2 YYNGEE, per germline. Here the CDR3 reads CASSVGASDQPQHF. The CDR3 bases are TGTGCCAGCAGCGTAGGTGCGTCAGATCAGCCCCAGCATTTT.

The chain carries TRBV10-3 and TRBJ1-5, with D perhaps TRBD1 (6 bases). V lost 3 bases to trimming and J lost 5 bases, with 14 bases between them. This CDR3 region has 15 residues. The germline V gene encodes CDR1 ENHRY and CDR2 SYGVKD. CDR3 DNA: TGTGCCATCAGTGAATGGGGTGGGGGCGATCAGCCCCAGCATTTT. Translated, it gives CAISEWGGGDQPQHF.

This clone has just a few counts. This rearrangement joins TRBV28 to TRBJ1-6; the D is unclear. Germline V lookup: CDR1 MDHEN, CDR2 SYDVKM. The V end lost 4 bases, the J end lost 6 bases, and 10 bases lay between the germline ends. This CDR3 comprises 14 residues. The CDR3 here is CASSSVGSNSPLHF. CDR3 DNA: TGTGCCAGCAGTTCAGTGGGTAGTAATTCACCCCTCCACTTT.

This clone was recorded a few times. This chain joins TRBV9 and TRBJ1-2, with a weak D call TRBD1 (6 bases). The CDR3 extends over 15 amino acids. Germline CDR1 reads SGDLS; CDR2 reads YYNGEE. V lost 0 bases, J lost 7 bases, and 16 bases lay in between. The chain's CDR3 is CASSVVGQTYGGYTF. In nucleotides, the CDR3 is TGTGCCAGCAGCGTAGTTGGACAGACGTATGGTGGCTACACCTTC.

The chain couples TRBV9 to TRBJ1-4; D ambiguous. V was clipped by 0 bases and J by 5 bases, with 5 bases between them. The CDR3 has 13 amino acids. Germline loops: CDR1 SGDLS, CDR2 YYNGEE. CDR3 coding DNA: TGTGCCAGCAGCGTAGGGTCAAATGAAAAACTGTTTTTT. This translates into CASSVGSNEKLFF.

This clone has more than one count but fewer than ten. Within the sample, other DNA sequences also encode this same CDR3. V is TRBV7-9 and J is TRBJ1-1; D is uncertain. Germline loops: CDR1 SEHNR, CDR2 FQNEAQ (reference sequence). V dropped 1 base and J dropped 1 base, with 4 bases sitting between them. The CDR3 contains 13 residues. The CDR3, as DNA: TGTGCCAGCAGCTTAGTGGCGAACACTGAAGCTTTCTTT. Protein sequence: CASSLVANTEAFF.

In this sample, this clone turned up a few times. This chain connects TRBV18 to TRBJ2-7, with 7 nucleotides matching TRBD2. Trimming cost V 4 bases and J 3 bases; bases outside gene matches: 9. The CDR3 has 15 amino acids. Germline CDR1 is KGHSH and CDR2 is LQKENI. CDR3 in DNA: TGTGCCAGCTCACGGAGTCTAGCGGAACTCTACGAGCAGTACTTC. This codes for CASSRSLAELYEQYF.

This chain connects TRBV30 to TRBJ1-2, with D unclear. The CDR3 is 13 residues long. V was shortened by 0 bases and J by 6 bases, with 11 bases between the two germline ends. Germline CDR1 reads GTSNPN; CDR2 reads SVGIG (reference sequence). CDR3 in amino acids: CAWSVPRTHGYTF. For the CDR3, the DNA is TGTGCCTGGAGTGTACCACGGACTCATGGCTACACCTTC.

The chain has TRBV19 and TRBJ2-3; D ambiguous. The V and J ends lost 5 bases and 1 base respectively, with 13 bases between them. The CDR3 totals 15 residues. Germline loops: CDR1 LNHDA, CDR2 SQIVND (reference sequence). The CDR3 DNA sequence: TGTGCCAGTAGTCAAAACCGGGTTCGCACAGATACGCAGTATTTT. It translates to CASSQNRVRTDTQYF.

This clone was seen only a few times. V and J are TRBV7-3 and TRBJ2-7; 11 bases are shared with TRBD1. Germline CDR1 SGHTA, CDR2 FQGTGA. This CDR3 has 15 residues. The J segment lost 4 bases and the V segment lost 5 bases, leaving 7 bases of the junction unmatched. For the CDR3, the DNA is TGTGCCAGCAGCGCGAGGGACAGGGGGAGGTACGAGCAGTACTTC. Translated: CASSARDRGRYEQYF.

The chain recombines TRBV5-4 with TRBJ2-1; D is unresolved. Germline V gene lookup returns CDR1 SGHNT and CDR2 YYREEE (reference sequence). There are 14 residues in the CDR3. Trimming took 6 bases from V and 0 from J, leaving 10 bases between them. The CDR3 loop reads CASMMGISYNEQFF. The CDR3 coding sequence is TGTGCCAGCATGATGGGTATCTCCTACAATGAGCAGTTCTTC.

The sample holds a few counts of this clone. V is TRBV5-1 and J is TRBJ2-1; 7 bases line up with TRBD2. Germline loops: CDR1 SGHRS, CDR2 YFSETQ. V dropped 0 bases and J dropped 8; count of bases not matched to a gene: 2. The CDR3 contains 13 residues. CDR3 DNA: TGCGCCAGCAGCTTGGGACTAGCTGATGAGCAGTTCTTC. Translated: CASSLGLADEQFF.

The chain carries TRBV2 and TRBJ1-1, with D hard to call. In germline, CDR1 is SNHLY, CDR2 FYNNEI. This CDR3 spans 11 amino acids. V was trimmed by 1 base and J by 3 bases, leaving 0 bases between them. The CDR3 DNA sequence: TGTGCCAGCAGTGAAGACACTGAAGCTTTCTTT. Its translation is CASSEDTEAFF. The full variable domain, its missing parts supplied by reference TRBV2 and TRBJ1-1, is EPEVTQTPSHQVTQMGQEVILRCVPISNHLYFYWYRQILGQKVEFLVSFYNNEISEKSEIFDDQFSVERPDGSNFTLKIRSTKLEDSAMYFCASSEDTEAFFGQGTRLTVV.

The sample holds a few counts of this clone. The chain uses TRBV10-3 and TRBJ2-7; D unresolved. V was shortened by 4 bases and J by 9 bases, with 22 bases between the two germline ends. This CDR3 spans 15 amino acids. Looked up from germline, CDR1 is ENHRY and CDR2 is SYGVKD. The CDR3 DNA follows: TGTGCCATCAGTGGGACCCTACTGGGCGATATCGGGCAGTACTTC. Its translation is CAISGTLLGDIGQYF.

In its sample, this clone was seen a few times. The identical CDR3 is also encoded by other nucleotide sequences in the sample. The V gene is TRBV9, the J gene TRBJ2-5; 11 bases align to TRBD2. The germline gives CDR1 SGDLS, CDR2 YYNGEE. V shed 0 bases and J 5 bases; nucleotides not matched to a gene: 3. CDR3 size: 15 residues. The CDR3 DNA reads as TGTGCCAGCAGCGTAGGACTAGCGGGATTGGAGACCCAGTACTTC. Its protein product is CASSVGLAGLETQYF.

The chain couples TRBV28 to TRBJ1-4; D remains unclear. Per germline, CDR1 MDHEN and CDR2 SYDVKM. The V gene lost 5 bases and the J gene lost 8 bases, with 18 bases spanning the gap. This CDR3 region has 15 residues. Here the CDR3 DNA reads TGTGCCAGCAGTCCGGGTCTACCAACTACAGAAAAACTGTTTTTT. Protein: CASSPGLPTTEKLFF.

V usage is TRBV20-1 and J usage is TRBJ1-1; 7 nucleotides match TRBD1. The V gene's germline CDR1 is DFQATT and CDR2 SNEGSKA (reference sequence). The CDR3 spans 10 residues. The V gene end was trimmed by 5 bases and the J gene end by 14 bases; junction bases not matched to a gene: 8. The DNA for the CDR3 is TGCAGTGCTCTTCGGACAGGTCTATTCTTT. This gives the protein CSALRTGLFF.

The chain employs TRBV19 and TRBJ2-5, with D perhaps TRBD2 (7 bases). The CDR3 sequence is 16 residues long. The V end was cut by 2 bases, the J end by 5 bases, with 18 bases between. Germline CDR1 LNHDA, CDR2 SQIVND (reference sequence). CDR3 DNA sequence: TGTGCCAGTAGTATAAGGGCGGGGGCCGACCGGGAGACCCAGTACTTC. Residues: CASSIRAGADRETQYF.

This clone was observed a few times. V is TRBV29-1 and J is TRBJ1-2, with D tentatively TRBD1 (6 bases). The CDR3 length is 13 residues. Germline V gene data show CDR1 as SQVTM and CDR2 as ANQGSEA. V was cut by 6 bases and J by 3 bases, with 14 bases left in between. CDR3 sequence (DNA): TGCAGCGTCACAGGGTGGAGAGACTATGGCTACACCTTC. It encodes CSVTGWRDYGYTF.

In its sample, this clone was seen a few times. The rearrangement links TRBV29-1 to TRBJ2-1; 7 bases are shared with TRBD1. This CDR3 has 14 residues. The junction had 5 bases not matched to a gene; V was cut back by 3 bases and J by 3 bases. CDR1 and CDR2 from the germline V gene are SQVTM and ANQGSEA. The CDR3 nucleotides read TGCAGCGTTGATAGGCAGGGGGTCTACAATGAGCAGTTCTTC. The encoded protein is CSVDRQGVYNEQFF.

This clone came up a few times. V is TRBV7-2 and J is TRBJ1-2; D remains unclear. From germline, CDR1 is SGHTA and CDR2 FQGNSA. This CDR3 spans 11 amino acids. The V and J ends lost 8 bases and 2 bases respectively, with 6 bases between them. The CDR3 bases are TGTGCCAGCGGGGAGAACTATGGCTACACCTTC. Translation gives CASGENYGYTF. The entire variable domain, with the rest obtained from reference TRBV7-2 and TRBJ1-2, is as follows: GAGVSQSPSNKVTEKGKDVELRCDPISGHTALYWYRQSLGQGLEFLIYFQGNSAPDKSGLPSDRFSAERTGGSVSTLTIQRTQQEDSAVYLCASGENYGYTFGSGTRLTVV.

This clone was detected ten times or more. V gene TRBV25-1 combines with J gene TRBJ2-3; maybe TRBD2 (6 bases). Germline V lookup: CDR1 MGHDK, CDR2 SYGVNS. The CDR3 spans 16 residues. V shed 5 bases and J shed 1 base, with 16 bases lying between them. CDR3 amino acids: CASSSTPRDGTDTQYF. CDR3 bases: TGTGCCAGCAGTTCCACGCCGCGGGATGGCACAGATACGCAGTATTTT.